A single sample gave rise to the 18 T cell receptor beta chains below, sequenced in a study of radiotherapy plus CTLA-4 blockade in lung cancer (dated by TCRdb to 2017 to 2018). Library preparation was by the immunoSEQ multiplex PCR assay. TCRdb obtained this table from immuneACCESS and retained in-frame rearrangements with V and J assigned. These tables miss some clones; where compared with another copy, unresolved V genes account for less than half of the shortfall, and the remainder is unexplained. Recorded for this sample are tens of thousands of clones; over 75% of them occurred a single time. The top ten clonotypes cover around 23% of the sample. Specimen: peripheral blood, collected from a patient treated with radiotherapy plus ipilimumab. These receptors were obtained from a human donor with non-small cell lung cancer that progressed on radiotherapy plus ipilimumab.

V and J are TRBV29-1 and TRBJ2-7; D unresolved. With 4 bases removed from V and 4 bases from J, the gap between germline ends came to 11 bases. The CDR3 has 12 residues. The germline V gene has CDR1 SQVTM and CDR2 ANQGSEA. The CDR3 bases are TGCAGCGTTGCCGACTCTGGGTACGAGCAGTACTTC. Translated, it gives CSVADSGYEQYF.

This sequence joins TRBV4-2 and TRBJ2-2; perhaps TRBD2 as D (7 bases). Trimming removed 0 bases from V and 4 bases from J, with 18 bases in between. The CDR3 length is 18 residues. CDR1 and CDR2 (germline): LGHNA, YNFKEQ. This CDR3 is CASSQDRGAIHRTGELFF. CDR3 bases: TGTGCCAGCAGCCAAGATCGGGGGGCGATACACCGCACCGGGGAGCTGTTTTTT.

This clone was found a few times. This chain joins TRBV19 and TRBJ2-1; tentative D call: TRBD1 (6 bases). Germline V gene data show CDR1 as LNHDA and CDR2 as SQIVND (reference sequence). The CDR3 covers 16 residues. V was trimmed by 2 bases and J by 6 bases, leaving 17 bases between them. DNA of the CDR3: TGTGCCAGTAGTATATGGAAGAGCAGGGGCGGCAATGAGCAGTTCTTC. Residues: CASSIWKSRGGNEQFF.

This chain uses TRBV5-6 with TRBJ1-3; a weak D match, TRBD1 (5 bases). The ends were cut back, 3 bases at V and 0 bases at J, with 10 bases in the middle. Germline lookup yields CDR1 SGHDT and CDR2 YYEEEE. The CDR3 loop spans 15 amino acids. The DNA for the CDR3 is TGTGCCAGCAGCTCCCAGGGCCTCTCTGGAAACACCATATATTTT. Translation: CASSSQGLSGNTIYF.

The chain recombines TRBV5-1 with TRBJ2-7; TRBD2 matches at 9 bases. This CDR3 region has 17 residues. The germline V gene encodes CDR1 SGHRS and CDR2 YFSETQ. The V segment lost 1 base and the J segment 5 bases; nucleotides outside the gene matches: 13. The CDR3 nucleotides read TGCGCCAGCAGCTTGAGGCACAGCGGGGGGTCGGGGGACGAGCAGTACTTC. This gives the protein CASSLRHSGGSGDEQYF.

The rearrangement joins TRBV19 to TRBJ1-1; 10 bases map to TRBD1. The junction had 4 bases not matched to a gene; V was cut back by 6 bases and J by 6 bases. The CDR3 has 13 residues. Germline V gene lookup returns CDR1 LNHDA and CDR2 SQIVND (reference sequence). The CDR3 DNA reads TGTGCCAGTAGACGACAGGGGGCAGCTGAAGCTTTCTTT. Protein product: CASRRQGAAEAFF.

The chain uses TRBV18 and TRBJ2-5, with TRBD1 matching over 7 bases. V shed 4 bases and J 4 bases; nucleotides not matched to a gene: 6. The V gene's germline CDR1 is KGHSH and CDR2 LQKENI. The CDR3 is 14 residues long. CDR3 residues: CASSQTGSGETQYF. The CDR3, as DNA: TGTGCCAGCTCACAGACAGGGTCCGGAGAGACCCAGTACTTC. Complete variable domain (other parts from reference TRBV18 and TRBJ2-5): NAGVMQNPRHLVRRRGQEARLRCSPMKGHSHVYWYRQLPEEGLKFMVYLQKENIIDESGMPKERFSAEFPKEGPSILRIQQVVRGDSAAYFCASSQTGSGETQYFGPGTRLLVL.

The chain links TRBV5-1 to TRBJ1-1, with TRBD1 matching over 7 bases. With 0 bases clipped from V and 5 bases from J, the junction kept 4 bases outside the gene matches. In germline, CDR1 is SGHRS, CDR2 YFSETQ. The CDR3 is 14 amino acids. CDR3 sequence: CASSLGQGLTEAFF. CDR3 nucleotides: TGCGCCAGCAGCTTGGGACAGGGATTGACTGAAGCTTTCTTT.

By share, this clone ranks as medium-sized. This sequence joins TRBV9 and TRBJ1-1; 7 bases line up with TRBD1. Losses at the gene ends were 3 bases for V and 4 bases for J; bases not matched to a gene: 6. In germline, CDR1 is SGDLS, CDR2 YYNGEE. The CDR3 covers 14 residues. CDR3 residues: CASSGTTGVTEAFF. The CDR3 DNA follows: TGTGCCAGCAGCGGTACCACAGGGGTCACTGAAGCTTTCTTT. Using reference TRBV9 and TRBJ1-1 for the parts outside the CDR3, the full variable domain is DSGVTQTPKHLITATGQRVTLRCSPRSGDLSVYWYQQSLDQGLQFLIQYYNGEERAKGNILERFSAQQFPDLHSELNLSSLELGDSALYFCASSGTTGVTEAFFGQGTRLTVV.

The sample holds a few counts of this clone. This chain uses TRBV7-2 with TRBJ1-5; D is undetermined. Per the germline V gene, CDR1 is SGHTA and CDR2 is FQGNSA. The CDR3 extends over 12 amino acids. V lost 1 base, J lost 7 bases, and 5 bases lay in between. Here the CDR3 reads CASSLDGQPQHF. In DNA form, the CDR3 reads TGTGCCAGCAGCTTAGACGGGCAGCCCCAGCATTTT.

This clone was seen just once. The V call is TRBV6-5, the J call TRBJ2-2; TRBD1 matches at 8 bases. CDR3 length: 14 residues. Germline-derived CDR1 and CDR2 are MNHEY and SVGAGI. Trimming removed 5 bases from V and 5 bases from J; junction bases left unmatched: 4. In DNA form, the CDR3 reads TGTGCCAGCAGTAACAACAGGGGGACCGGGGAGCTGTTTTTT. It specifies CASSNNRGTGELFF.

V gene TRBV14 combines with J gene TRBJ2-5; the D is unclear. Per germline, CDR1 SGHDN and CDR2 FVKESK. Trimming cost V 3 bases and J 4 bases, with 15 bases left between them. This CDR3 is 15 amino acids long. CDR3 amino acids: CASSQGITVGETQYF. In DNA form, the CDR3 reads TGTGCCAGCAGCCAGGGCATAACGGTTGGAGAGACCCAGTACTTC.

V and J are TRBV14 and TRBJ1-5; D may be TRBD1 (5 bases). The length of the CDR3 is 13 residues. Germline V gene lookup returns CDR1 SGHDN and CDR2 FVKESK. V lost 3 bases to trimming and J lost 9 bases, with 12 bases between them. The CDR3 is CASSHFPGGPQHF. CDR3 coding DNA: TGTGCCAGCAGCCATTTCCCCGGGGGGCCCCAGCATTTT.

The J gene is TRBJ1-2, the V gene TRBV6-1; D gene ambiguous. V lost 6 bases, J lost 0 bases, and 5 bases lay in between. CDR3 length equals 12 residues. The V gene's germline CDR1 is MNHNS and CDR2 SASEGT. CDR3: CASRRSNYGYTF. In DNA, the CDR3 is TGTGCCAGCAGACGGTCTAACTATGGCTACACCTTC.

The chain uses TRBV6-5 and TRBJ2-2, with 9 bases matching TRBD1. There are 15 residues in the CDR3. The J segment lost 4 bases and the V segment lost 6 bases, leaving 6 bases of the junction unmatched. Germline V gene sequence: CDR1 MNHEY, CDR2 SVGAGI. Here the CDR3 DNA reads TGTGCCAGCAGCTGGACAGGGGACAGCACCGGGGAGCTGTTTTTT. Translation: CASSWTGDSTGELFF.

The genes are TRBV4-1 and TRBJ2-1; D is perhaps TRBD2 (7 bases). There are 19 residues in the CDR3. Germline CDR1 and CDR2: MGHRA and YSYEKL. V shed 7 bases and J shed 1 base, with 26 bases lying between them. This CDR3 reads CASKQEPARGAPSYNEQFF. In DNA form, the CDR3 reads TGCGCCAGCAAACAAGAACCCGCCCGGGGGGCCCCTTCCTACAATGAGCAGTTCTTC.

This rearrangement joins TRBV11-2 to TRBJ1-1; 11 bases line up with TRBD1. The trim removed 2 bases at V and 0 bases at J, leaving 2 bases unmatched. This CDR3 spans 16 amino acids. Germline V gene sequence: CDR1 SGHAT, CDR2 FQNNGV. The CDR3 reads CASSLWGQGVNTEAFF. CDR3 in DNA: TGTGCCAGCAGCTTATGGGGACAGGGGGTGAACACTGAAGCTTTCTTT.

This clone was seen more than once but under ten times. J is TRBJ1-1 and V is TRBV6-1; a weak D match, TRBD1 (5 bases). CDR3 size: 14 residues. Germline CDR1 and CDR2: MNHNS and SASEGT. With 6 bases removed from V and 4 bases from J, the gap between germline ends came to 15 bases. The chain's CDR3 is CASRGVGGATEAFF. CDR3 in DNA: TGTGCCAGCAGAGGGGTGGGGGGAGCCACTGAAGCTTTCTTT.